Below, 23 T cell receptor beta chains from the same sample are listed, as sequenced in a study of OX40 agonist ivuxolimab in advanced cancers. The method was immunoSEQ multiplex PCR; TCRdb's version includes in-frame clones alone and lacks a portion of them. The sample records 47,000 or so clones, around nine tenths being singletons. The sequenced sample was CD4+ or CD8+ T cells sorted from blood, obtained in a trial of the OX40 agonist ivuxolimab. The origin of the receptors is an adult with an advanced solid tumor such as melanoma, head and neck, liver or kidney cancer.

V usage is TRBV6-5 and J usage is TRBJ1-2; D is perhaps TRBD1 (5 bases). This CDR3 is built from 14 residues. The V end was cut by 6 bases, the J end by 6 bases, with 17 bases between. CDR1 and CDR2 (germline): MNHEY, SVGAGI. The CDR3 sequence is CASRPPSRGDGYTF. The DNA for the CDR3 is TGTGCCAGCAGACCTCCATCGCGGGGGGATGGCTACACCTTC.

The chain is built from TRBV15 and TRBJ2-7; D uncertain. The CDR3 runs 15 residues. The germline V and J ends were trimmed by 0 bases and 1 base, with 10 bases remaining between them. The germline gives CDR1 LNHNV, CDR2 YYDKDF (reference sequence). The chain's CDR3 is CATSRDLAASYEQYF. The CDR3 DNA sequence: TGTGCCACCAGCAGAGATCTGGCTGCTTCCTACGAGCAGTACTTC.

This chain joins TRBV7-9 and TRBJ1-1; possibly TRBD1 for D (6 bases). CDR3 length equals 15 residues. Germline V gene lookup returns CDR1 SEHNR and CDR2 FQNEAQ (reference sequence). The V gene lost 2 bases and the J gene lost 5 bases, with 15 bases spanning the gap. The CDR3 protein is CASSLSGGARTEAFF. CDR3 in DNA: TGTGCCAGCAGCTTATCGGGGGGCGCGAGGACTGAAGCTTTCTTT. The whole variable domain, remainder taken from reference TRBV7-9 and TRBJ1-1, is DTGVSQNPRHKITKRGQNVTFRCDPISEHNRLYWYRQTLGQGPEFLTYFQNEAQLEKSRLLSDRFSAERPKGSFSTLEIQRTEQGDSAMYLCASSLSGGARTEAFFGQGTRLTVV.

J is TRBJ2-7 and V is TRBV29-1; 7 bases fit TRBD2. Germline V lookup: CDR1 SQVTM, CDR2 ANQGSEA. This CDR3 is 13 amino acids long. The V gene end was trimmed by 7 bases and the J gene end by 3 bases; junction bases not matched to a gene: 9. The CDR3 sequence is CSAIPSGGYEQYF. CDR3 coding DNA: TGCAGCGCCATACCGTCGGGGGGCTACGAGCAGTACTTC.

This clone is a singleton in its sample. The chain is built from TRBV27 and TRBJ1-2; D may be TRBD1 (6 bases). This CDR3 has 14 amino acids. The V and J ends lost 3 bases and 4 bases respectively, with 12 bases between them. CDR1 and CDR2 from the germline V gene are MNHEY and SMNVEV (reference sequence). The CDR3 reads CASSFGQGFYGYTF. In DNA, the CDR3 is TGTGCCAGCAGTTTTGGGCAGGGGTTCTATGGCTACACCTTC.

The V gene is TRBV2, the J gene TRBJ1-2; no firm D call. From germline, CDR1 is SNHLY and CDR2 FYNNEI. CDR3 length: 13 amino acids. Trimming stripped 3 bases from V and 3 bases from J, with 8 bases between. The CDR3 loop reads CASSERVYYGYTF. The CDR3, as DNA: TGTGCCAGCAGTGAGAGGGTTTACTATGGCTACACCTTC. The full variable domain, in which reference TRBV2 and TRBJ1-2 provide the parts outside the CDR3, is EPEVTQTPSHQVTQMGQEVILRCVPISNHLYFYWYRQILGQKVEFLVSFYNNEISEKSEIFDDQFSVERPDGSNFTLKIRSTKLEDSAMYFCASSERVYYGYTFGSGTRLTVV.

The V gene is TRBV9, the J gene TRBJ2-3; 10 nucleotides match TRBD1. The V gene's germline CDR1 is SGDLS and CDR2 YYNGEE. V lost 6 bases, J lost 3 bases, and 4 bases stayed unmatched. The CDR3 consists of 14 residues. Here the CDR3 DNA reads TGTGCCAGCACACCGGGACAGGGGACAGATACGCAGTATTTT. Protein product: CASTPGQGTDTQYF.

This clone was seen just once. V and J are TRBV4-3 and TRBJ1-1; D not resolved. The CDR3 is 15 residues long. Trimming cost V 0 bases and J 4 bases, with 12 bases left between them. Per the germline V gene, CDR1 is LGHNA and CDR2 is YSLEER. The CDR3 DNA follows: TGCGCCAGCAGCCAAGAAGGATGGAGTCCCACTGAAGCTTTCTTT. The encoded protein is CASSQEGWSPTEAFF.

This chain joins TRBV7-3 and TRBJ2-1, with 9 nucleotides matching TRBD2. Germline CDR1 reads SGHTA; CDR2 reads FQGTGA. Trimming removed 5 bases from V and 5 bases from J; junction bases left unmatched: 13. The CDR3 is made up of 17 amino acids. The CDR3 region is CASSLRVGGGVHNEQFF. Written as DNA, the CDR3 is TGTGCCAGCAGCCTCCGAGTAGGCGGGGGGGTACACAATGAGCAGTTCTTC. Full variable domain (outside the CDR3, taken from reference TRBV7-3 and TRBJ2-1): GAGVSQTPSNKVTEKGKYVELRCDPISGHTALYWYRQSLGQGPEFLIYFQGTGAADDSGLPNDRFFAVRPEGSVSTLKIQRTERGDSAVYLCASSLRVGGGVHNEQFFGPGTRLTVL.

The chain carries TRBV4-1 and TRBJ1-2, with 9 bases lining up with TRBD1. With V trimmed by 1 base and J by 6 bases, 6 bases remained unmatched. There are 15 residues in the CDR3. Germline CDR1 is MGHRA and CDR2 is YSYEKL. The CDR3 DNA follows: TGCGCCAGCAGCCAAGCTGGGGACAGGGAGGATGGCTACACCTTC. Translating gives CASSQAGDREDGYTF.

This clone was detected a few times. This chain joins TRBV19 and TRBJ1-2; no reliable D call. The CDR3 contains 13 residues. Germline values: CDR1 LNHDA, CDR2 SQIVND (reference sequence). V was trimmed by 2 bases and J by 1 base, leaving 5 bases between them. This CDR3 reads CASSISLNYGYTF. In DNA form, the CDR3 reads TGTGCCAGTAGTATATCACTTAACTATGGCTACACCTTC.

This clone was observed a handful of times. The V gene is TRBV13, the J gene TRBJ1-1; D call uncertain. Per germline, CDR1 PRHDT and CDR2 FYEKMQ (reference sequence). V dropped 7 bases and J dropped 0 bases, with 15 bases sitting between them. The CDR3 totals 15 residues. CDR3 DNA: TGTGCCAGCAAATCCGATGGAGGAATGAACACTGAAGCTTTCTTT. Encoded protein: CASKSDGGMNTEAFF.

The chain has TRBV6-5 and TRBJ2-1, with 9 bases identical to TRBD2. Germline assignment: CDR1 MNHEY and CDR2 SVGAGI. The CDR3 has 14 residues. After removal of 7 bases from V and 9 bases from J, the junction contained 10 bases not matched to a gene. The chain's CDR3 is CASKWSGGRFEQFF. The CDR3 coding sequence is TGTGCCAGCAAGTGGAGCGGGGGGCGATTTGAGCAGTTCTTC.

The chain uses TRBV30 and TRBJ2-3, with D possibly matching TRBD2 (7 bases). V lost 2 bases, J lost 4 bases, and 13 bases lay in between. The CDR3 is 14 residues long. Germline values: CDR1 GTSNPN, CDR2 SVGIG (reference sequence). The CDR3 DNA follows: TGTGCCTGGAGTATGGGGGGGGGCCCAGATACGCAGTATTTT. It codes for CAWSMGGGPDTQYF.

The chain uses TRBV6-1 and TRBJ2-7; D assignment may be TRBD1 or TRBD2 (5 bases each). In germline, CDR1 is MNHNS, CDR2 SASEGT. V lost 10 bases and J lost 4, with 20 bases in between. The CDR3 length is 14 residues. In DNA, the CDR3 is TGTGCCACCTGGGACGGCATTGAGGAGTACGAGCAGTACTTC. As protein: CATWDGIEEYEQYF.

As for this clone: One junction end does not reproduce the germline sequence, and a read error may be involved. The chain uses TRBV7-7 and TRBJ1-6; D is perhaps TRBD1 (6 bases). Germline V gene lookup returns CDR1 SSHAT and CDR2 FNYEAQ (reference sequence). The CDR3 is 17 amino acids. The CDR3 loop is CASTRVGGAASNSPLHF. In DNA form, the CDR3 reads TGTGCTAGCACGAGGGTGGGGGGGGCCGCCTCTAATTCACCCCTCCACTTT.

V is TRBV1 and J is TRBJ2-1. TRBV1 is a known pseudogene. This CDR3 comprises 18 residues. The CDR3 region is CTSSQDITLFTSYNEQFF. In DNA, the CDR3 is TGCACCAGCAGCCAAGATATCACGCTGTTTACCTCCTACAATGAGCAGTTCTTC.

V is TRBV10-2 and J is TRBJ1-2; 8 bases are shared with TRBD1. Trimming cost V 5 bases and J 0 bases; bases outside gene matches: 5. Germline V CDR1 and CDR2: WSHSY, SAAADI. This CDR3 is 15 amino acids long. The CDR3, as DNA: TGCGCCAGCAGTCGGGGGACAGGTTCTAACTATGGCTACACCTTC. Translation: CASSRGTGSNYGYTF.

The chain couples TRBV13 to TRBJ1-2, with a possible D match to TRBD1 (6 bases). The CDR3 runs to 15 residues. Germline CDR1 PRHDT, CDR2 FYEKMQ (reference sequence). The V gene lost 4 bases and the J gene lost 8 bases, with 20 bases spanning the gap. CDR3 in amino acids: CASSSKPGHGGGYTF. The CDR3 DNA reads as TGTGCCAGCAGCTCAAAGCCGGGACACGGTGGAGGCTACACCTTC.

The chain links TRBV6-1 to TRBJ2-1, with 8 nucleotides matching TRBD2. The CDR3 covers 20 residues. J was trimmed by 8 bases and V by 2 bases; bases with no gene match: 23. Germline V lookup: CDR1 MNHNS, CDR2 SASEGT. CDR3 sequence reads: CASSEPWVAGRDFRIDEQFF. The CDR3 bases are TGTGCCAGCAGTGAACCTTGGGTAGCGGGAAGGGACTTCAGGATCGATGAGCAGTTCTTC.

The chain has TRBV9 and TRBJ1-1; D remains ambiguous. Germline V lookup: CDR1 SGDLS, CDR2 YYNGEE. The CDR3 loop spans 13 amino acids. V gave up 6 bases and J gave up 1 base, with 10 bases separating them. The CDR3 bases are TGTGCCAGCACCGGTAATGGGAACACTGAAGCTTTCTTT. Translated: CASTGNGNTEAFF.

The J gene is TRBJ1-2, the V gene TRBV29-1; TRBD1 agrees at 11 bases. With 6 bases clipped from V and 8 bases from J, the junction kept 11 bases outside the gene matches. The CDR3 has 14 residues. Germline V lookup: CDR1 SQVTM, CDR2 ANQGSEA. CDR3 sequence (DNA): TGCAGCGTCGTGCCGGGACAGGGGGTTTGGGGCTACACCTTC. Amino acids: CSVVPGQGVWGYTF.

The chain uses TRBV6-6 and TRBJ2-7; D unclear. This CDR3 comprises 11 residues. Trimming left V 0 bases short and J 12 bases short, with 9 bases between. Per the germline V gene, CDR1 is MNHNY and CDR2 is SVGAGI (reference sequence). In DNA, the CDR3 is TGTGCCAGCAGTTACTCCAGGCACCTGTACTTC. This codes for CASSYSRHLYF.